Included here is one TCR beta chain sequence, with context. Its antigen is not yet known. No base quality information exists; no much larger clone differs at one position. The Qiagen DNeasy kit was used to extract genomic DNA from unsorted PBMCs and from the negatively selected CD4+ and CD8+ fractions. TCR beta CDR3 regions were amplified by immunoSEQ multiplex PCR using primers annealing to V and J segments. A synthetic immune receptor repertoire was used to minimize amplification bias, and any remaining bias was removed computationally after sequencing. Per the original workflow: Repertoire diversity was quantified as the Shannon entropy index using custom Python scripts. Unsorted, CD4+ and CD8+ repertoires were examined separately, except in combined analyses, for which CD4+ and CD8+ sequences were merged in silico. Clonal expansion was defined as a frequency increase of at least 2-fold after treatment compared with C1D1, and clones undetected at baseline were assigned a pseudocount of 0.5. Singleton clones were defined as clones with 0 or 1 copy at C1D1, and non-singleton clones were defined as clones with 2 or more copies. Clones expanded in unsorted samples were labelled as CD4+, CD8+ or unknown by matching protein sequences in sorted samples from the same patient. Wilcoxon tests on paired samples were used to test changes in diversity from C1D1 to C4D1. TCRdb took this table from immuneACCESS and kept in-frame rearrangements with V and J called. Such tables lack part of the clones; where checked against another copy, unresolved V genes explain under half of the gap, and the rest is unexplained. That table is the source of V, J and clone size, and D and trimming were worked out from the DNA. The sample data list approximately 84,000 clones, and about nine tenths of these were observed just once. The ten top clones hold less than 25% of the sample.

The sample originates from a study of PD-1 blockade in classical Hodgkin lymphoma (TCRdb year 2020). About the study as a whole: Nivolumab dosing was 3 mg/kg intravenously every 2 weeks, continuing until either disease progression or unacceptable toxicity. The study used TCR beta sequencing and CyTOF to define a peripheral blood immune signature of response to PD-1 blockade in classical Hodgkin lymphoma. Overall study outcomes, separate from this receptor: The study was limited to a single clinical trial cohort, and causes of repertoire differences, possibly disease activity or prior therapy, remained undefined. Diversity was lower in patients who began nivolumab less than 1 year after ASCT, so these patients were left out of later analyses to avoid confounding by immune reconstitution. Trial patients achieving complete response had baseline diversity similar to newly diagnosed patients, whereas partial responders and progressors had significantly lower diversity. A significant rise by C4D1 was seen in CD4+ but not CD8+ TCR diversity (p=0.0027 vs p=0.16), with the rise being most apparent in complete responders (p=0.02). Baseline TCR diversity was reported as lower in newly diagnosed patients than in healthy donors, and lower still in relapsed/refractory patients.

The CDR3 numbers 14 residues from cysteine through phenylalanine. The only DNA kept is the CDR3, 42 bases in frame from the first base. CDR1 and CDR2 were assigned from the germline V gene as SQVTM and ANQGSEA. V has 4 bases trimmed and J has 5 bases trimmed; junction bases matching no gene number 9. The sample's time point label, decoded: cycle 1 day 1 (C1D1), immediately before nivolumab initiation. Every trial patient had relapsed after autologous stem cell transplantation, and cohorts A, B and C differed in prior brentuximab vedotin exposure. The trial cohort included around 56 patients with relapsed/refractory classical Hodgkin lymphoma, and each patient had a best overall response of complete response, partial response or progressive disease. In the multi-cohort phase II CheckMate 205 trial, trial patients received single-agent nivolumab. An independent review committee assessed best overall response by applying the 2007 International Working Group response criteria. PBMCs from the trial were collected at three points: immediately before nivolumab initiation (C1D1), and during therapy at cycle 2 day 1 and cycle 4 day 1. Peripheral blood was collected in 8 mL Vacutainer Cell Preparation Tubes, from which PBMCs were isolated by centrifugation and then cryopreserved.

The receptor was derived from a human donor with classical Hodgkin lymphoma. Sequencing was performed on peripheral blood mononuclear cells (PBMCs), taken at baseline. The sequence links TRBV29-1 to TRBJ1-1; the junction holds 8 bases that match TRBD1. The nucleotide sequence reads TGCAGCGTTGGCGGACAGGGAGGTGTAACTGAAGCTTTCTTT. This encodes CSVGGQGGVTEAFF.